Listed below are T cell receptor beta chains from one sample, sequenced in a study of cytomegalovirus exposure and HLA in healthy donors. TCRdb's table, derived via immunoSEQ multiplex PCR, lists solely in-frame clones and lacks some. The sample table includes tens of thousands of clones. Specimen: PBMCs. These receptors originate from a woman between 50 and 59 years old in good health and CMV-seropositive. Both conserved end residues are part of each CDR3. The order of the fields is J gene, D gene, V gene, CDR3 protein, CDR3 DNA. A D gene is named only where the DNA matches it firmly.

>TRBJ1-5|-|TRBV6-5
CASSSTLHQPQHF
TGTGCCAGCAGTTCCACTCTGCATCAGCCCCAGCATTTT
>TRBJ2-1|-|TRBV11-3
CASEDRHNEQFF
TGTGCCAGCGAGGACAGACACAATGAGCAGTTCTTC
>TRBJ1-1|-|TRBV7-2
CASSPQGSVNTEAFF
TGTGCCAGCAGCCCTCAGGGTTCGGTGAACACTGAAGCTTTCTTT
>TRBJ2-7|TRBD2|TRBV12-5
CASGLSYGRGAYEQYF
TGTGCTAGTGGTTTGTCGTACGGGCGGGGGGCCTACGAGCAGTACTTC
>TRBJ1-5|TRBD1|TRBV2
CASRDRGPNQPQHF
TGTGCCAGCAGAGACAGGGGGCCCAATCAGCCCCAGCATTTT
>TRBJ2-7|-|TRBV4-2
CASSQDVSGLTYEQYF
TGTGCCAGCAGCCAAGATGTGTCAGGCCTAACCTACGAGCAGTACTTC
>TRBJ2-5|TRBD2|TRBV7-2
CASQGGTSGRPQETQYF
TGTGCCAGCCAGGGGGGGACTAGCGGGAGGCCCCAAGAGACCCAGTACTTC
>TRBJ2-2|-|TRBV7-6
CASSLVRENTGELFF
TGTGCCAGCAGCTTAGTGCGGGAGAACACCGGGGAGCTGTTTTTT
>TRBJ1-1|TRBD1|TRBV30
CAGLQGATEAFF
TGTGCCGGCCTGCAGGGGGCCACTGAAGCTTTCTTT
>TRBJ1-2|-|TRBV29-1
CSVLLTGRGGYPF
TGCAGCGTTCTCCTGACGGGAAGGGGGGGCTACCCCTTC